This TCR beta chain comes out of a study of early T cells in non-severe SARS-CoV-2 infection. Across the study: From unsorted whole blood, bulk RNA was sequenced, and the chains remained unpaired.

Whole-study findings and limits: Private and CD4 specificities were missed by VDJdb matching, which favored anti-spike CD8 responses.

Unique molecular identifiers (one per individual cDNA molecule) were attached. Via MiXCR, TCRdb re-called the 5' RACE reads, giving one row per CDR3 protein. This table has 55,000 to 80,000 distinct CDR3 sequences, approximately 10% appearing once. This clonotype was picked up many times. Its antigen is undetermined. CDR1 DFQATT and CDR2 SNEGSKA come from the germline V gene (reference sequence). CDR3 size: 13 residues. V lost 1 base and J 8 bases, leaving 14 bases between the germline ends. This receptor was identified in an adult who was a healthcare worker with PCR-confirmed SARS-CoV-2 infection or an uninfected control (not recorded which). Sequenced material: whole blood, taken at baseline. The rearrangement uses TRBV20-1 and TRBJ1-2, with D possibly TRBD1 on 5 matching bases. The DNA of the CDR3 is TGCAGTGCTAGAGGTGCCAGGGCCCTGGGCTACACCTTC. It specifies CSARGARALGYTF.